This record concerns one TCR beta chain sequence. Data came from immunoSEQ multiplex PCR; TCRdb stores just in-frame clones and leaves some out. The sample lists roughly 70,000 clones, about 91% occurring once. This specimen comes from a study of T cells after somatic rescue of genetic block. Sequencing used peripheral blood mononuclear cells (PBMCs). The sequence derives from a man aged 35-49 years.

CDR3 region: CASSAQGDEQYF. CDR3 DNA sequence: TGTGCCAGCAGTGCTCAAGGTGACGAGCAGTACTTC. The chain uses TRBV28 and TRBJ2-7; the D is unclear. Germline values: CDR1 MDHEN, CDR2 SYDVKM. The V and J ends lost 5 bases and 5 bases respectively, with 10 bases between them. The CDR3 runs 12 residues.